Below, 20 T cell receptor beta chains from the same sample are listed, as sequenced in a study of response to subunit inactivated influenza vaccine. One entry per CDR3 protein, called by TCRdb with MiXCR from the RT-PCR reads. In the table there are 650,000 to 850,000 distinct CDR3 sequences, about 15% of which are singletons. The input for sequencing was PBMCs from blood, taken approximately 15 days before vaccination. These receptors originate from a man aged 45-65 years who received an inactivated influenza vaccine.

The table lists this clonotype with a few counts. Here the CDR3 reads CASSLGVDRLNTEAFF. DNA for the CDR3: TGCGCCAGCAGCTTGGGGGTAGACAGGCTGAACACTGAAGCTTTCTTT. This chain links TRBV5-1 with TRBJ1-1, with a weak D call TRBD1 (6 bases). V gave up 0 bases and J gave up 0 bases, with 12 bases separating them. Germline-derived CDR1 and CDR2 are SGHRS and YFSETQ. This CDR3 is built from 16 residues.

This clonotype was counted only a few times. This sequence joins TRBV4-3 and TRBJ1-2; 7 nucleotides agree with TRBD1. This CDR3 region has 15 residues. V was pared by 1 base and J by 0 bases, with 2 bases of the junction left unmatched. The germline CDR1 and CDR2 sequences are LGHNA and YSLEER. This chain's CDR3 is CASSQGQGTNYGYTF. CDR3 DNA sequence: TGCGCCAGCAGCCAAGGACAGGGTACTAACTATGGCTACACCTTC.

A note on this clonotype: Mismatch with germline at one junction end may stem from a read error. CDR3 loop: CASSRTGTQESQYF. The CDR3 bases are TGTGCCAGCAGTAGGACAGGGACACAAGAGAGCCAGTACTTC. This rearrangement joins TRBV12-3 or TRBV12-4 to TRBJ2-5; 8 nucleotides match TRBD1. CDR3 length: 14 amino acids.

The chain combines TRBV3-1 with TRBJ2-7; D is ambiguous. Trimming shortened V by 2 bases and J by 4 bases, and 15 bases separated the two germline ends. The germline CDR1 and CDR2 sequences are LGHDT and YNNKEL (reference sequence). This CDR3 is 15 amino acids long. CDR3 loop: CASSQTKVGFYEQYF. The DNA for the CDR3 is TGTGCCAGCAGCCAAACAAAGGTGGGATTTTACGAGCAGTACTTC.

The table lists this clonotype with a few counts. V gene TRBV2 combines with J gene TRBJ2-3; possibly TRBD2 for D (6 bases). Trimming took off 10 bases at V and 1 base at J, with 15 bases between the two ends. The CDR3 is 14 residues long. The V gene's germline CDR1 is SNHLY and CDR2 FYNNEI. The CDR3 nucleotides read TGTGCCACGTCATGGGGGGACCGCACAGATACGCAGTATTTT. Its translation: CATSWGDRTDTQYF.

This clonotype was seen ten or more times. The rearrangement joins TRBV28 to TRBJ1-2; D is uncertain. The germline V gene encodes CDR1 MDHEN and CDR2 SYDVKM. V dropped 1 base and J dropped 8 bases, with 8 bases sitting between them. This CDR3 has 12 residues. CDR3 DNA sequence: TGTGCCAGCAGTTTATTGCCCCAAGGCTACACCTTC. It specifies CASSLLPQGYTF.

This clonotype has ten or more counts. V gene TRBV7-2 combines with J gene TRBJ2-7, with D uncertain. The germline V and J ends were trimmed by 5 bases and 2 bases, with 16 bases remaining between them. Germline V CDR1 and CDR2: SGHTA, FQGNSA. The CDR3 totals 15 residues. The chain's CDR3 is CASSPTPGLTYEQYF. Here the CDR3 DNA reads TGTGCCAGCAGCCCTACTCCGGGCCTTACCTACGAGCAGTACTTC.

The chain couples TRBV19 to TRBJ2-1; possible D gene TRBD2, 7 bases. Trimming stripped 1 base from V and 6 bases from J, with 16 bases between. Germline CDR1 and CDR2: LNHDA and SQIVND (reference sequence). The length of the CDR3 is 16 residues. The CDR3 DNA reads TGTGCCAGTAGTATAGCGGGGGGCCCCAGACTCAATGAGCAGTTCTTC. Protein product: CASSIAGGPRLNEQFF.

The chain carries TRBV20-1 and TRBJ2-7, with D possibly being TRBD2 (5 bases). This CDR3 is 11 amino acids long. Germline-derived CDR1 and CDR2 are DFQATT and SNEGSKA (reference sequence). V was cut by 6 bases and J by 6 bases, with 12 bases left in between. The CDR3: CSANRGGEQYF. CDR3 coding DNA: TGCAGTGCCAATAGAGGAGGCGAGCAGTACTTC.

This clonotype was detected many times. The chain combines TRBV7-9 with TRBJ2-7, with D perhaps TRBD1 (5 bases). The V end lost 5 bases, the J end lost 3 bases, and 8 bases lay between the germline ends. CDR3 size: 12 residues. Germline CDR1 reads SEHNR; CDR2 reads FQNEAQ (reference sequence). The CDR3 sequence is CASSHQGYEQYF. CDR3 in DNA: TGTGCCAGCAGCCATCAGGGCTACGAGCAGTACTTC.

This clonotype was found a few times. The chain couples TRBV29-1 to TRBJ1-2; 7 bases are shared with TRBD1. The CDR3 has 13 amino acids. J gave up 6 bases and V 3 bases, and 7 bases lay outside the gene matches. The germline gives CDR1 SQVTM, CDR2 ANQGSEA. This CDR3 reads CSVDEEQGNGYTF. CDR3 sequence (DNA): TGCAGCGTTGACGAAGAACAGGGGAATGGCTACACCTTC.

The rearrangement joins TRBV27 to TRBJ2-1, with TRBD1 matching over 8 bases. In germline, CDR1 is MNHEY, CDR2 SMNVEV (reference sequence). This CDR3 spans 15 amino acids. Trimming cost V 0 bases and J 5 bases; bases outside gene matches: 3. As DNA, the CDR3 is TGTGCCAGCAGTTTATCCAGGGGGCCCCACAATGAGCAGTTCTTC. Its protein product is CASSLSRGPHNEQFF.

Only a few counts were recorded for this clonotype. The chain carries TRBV12-3 or TRBV12-4 and TRBJ2-5; 7 bases fit TRBD1. V lost 5 bases, J lost 4 bases, and 10 bases stayed unmatched. This CDR3 contains 15 residues. The CDR3: CASSPRTGSPETQYF. CDR3 nucleotides: TGTGCCAGCAGTCCCAGGACAGGATCCCCAGAGACCCAGTACTTC.

The J gene is TRBJ2-1, the V gene TRBV12-3 or TRBV12-4, with TRBD2 matching over 7 bases. The CDR3 contains 14 residues. V was clipped by 5 bases and J by 8 bases; unmatched bases: 9. CDR3 sequence: CASSPRGRADEQFF. CDR3 sequence (DNA): TGTGCCAGCAGTCCCCGCGGGAGAGCGGATGAGCAGTTCTTC.

This chain joins TRBV20-1 and TRBJ2-1; 8 bases align to TRBD2. Germline values: CDR1 DFQATT, CDR2 SNEGSKA (reference sequence). The CDR3 sequence is 14 residues long. After removal of 1 base from V and 5 bases from J, the junction contained 4 bases not matched to a gene. The CDR3 sequence is CSARVSGSDNEQFF. DNA of the CDR3: TGCAGTGCTAGAGTCAGCGGGAGCGACAATGAGCAGTTCTTC.

This clonotype was found many times. V gene TRBV27 combines with J gene TRBJ2-1; 13 nucleotides line up with TRBD2. The CDR3 totals 15 residues. CDR1 is MNHEY and CDR2 is SMNVEV in the germline V gene (reference sequence). V lost 5 bases and J lost 5; bases outside the gene matches: 3. The CDR3 nucleotides are TGTGCCAGCAGTCTCGGACTAGCGGGGGACAATGAGCAGTTCTTC. It yields the protein CASSLGLAGDNEQFF.

V and J are TRBV5-1 and TRBJ2-1; either TRBD1 or TRBD2 may supply D (5 bases each). V lost 0 bases, J lost 9 bases, and 16 bases lay in between. CDR3 length equals 15 residues. Germline V gene data show CDR1 as SGHRS and CDR2 as YFSETQ. CDR3 nucleotide sequence: TGCGCCAGCAGCTTGGAAGTTCTTTCTGGGGGTGAGCAGTTCTTC. It codes for CASSLEVLSGGEQFF. The full variable domain, with the rest looked up from reference TRBV5-1 and TRBJ2-1, is KAGVTQTPRYLIKTRGQQVTLSCSPISGHRSVSWYQQTPGQGLQFLFEYFSETQRNKGNFPGRFSGRQFSNSRSEMNVSTLELGDSALYLCASSLEVLSGGEQFFGPGTRLTVL.

This clonotype was observed a handful of times. The chain is built from TRBV7-9 and TRBJ1-6; weak D call: TRBD1 (5 bases). Trimming removed 1 base from V and 4 bases from J, with 11 bases in between. Germline V gene data show CDR1 as SEHNR and CDR2 as FQNEAQ (reference sequence). The CDR3 is made up of 16 amino acids. Here the CDR3 reads CASSLGAGRYNSPLHF. CDR3 coding DNA: TGTGCCAGCAGCTTAGGGGCAGGGAGATATAATTCACCCCTCCACTTT.

This clonotype was counted a few times. The chain combines TRBV4-3 with TRBJ2-1; the D gene is possibly TRBD1 (5 bases). There are 14 residues in the CDR3. CDR1 LGHNA and CDR2 YSLEER come from the germline V gene. V lost 0 bases and J lost 10, with 13 bases in between. The CDR3 DNA sequence: TGCGCCAGCAGCCAAGATTTCCAGGGATGGGAGCAGTTCTTC. Protein product: CASSQDFQGWEQFF.

This clonotype was seen a handful of times. The chain recombines TRBV7-3 with TRBJ1-1, with 8 nucleotides matching TRBD1. Germline V gene lookup returns CDR1 SGHTA and CDR2 FQGTGA. There are 14 residues in the CDR3. Trimming cost V 5 bases and J 4 bases; bases outside gene matches: 6. DNA of the CDR3: TGTGCCAGCAGCGCCGACAGGGGCGGCACTGAAGCTTTCTTT. It is translated as CASSADRGGTEAFF.